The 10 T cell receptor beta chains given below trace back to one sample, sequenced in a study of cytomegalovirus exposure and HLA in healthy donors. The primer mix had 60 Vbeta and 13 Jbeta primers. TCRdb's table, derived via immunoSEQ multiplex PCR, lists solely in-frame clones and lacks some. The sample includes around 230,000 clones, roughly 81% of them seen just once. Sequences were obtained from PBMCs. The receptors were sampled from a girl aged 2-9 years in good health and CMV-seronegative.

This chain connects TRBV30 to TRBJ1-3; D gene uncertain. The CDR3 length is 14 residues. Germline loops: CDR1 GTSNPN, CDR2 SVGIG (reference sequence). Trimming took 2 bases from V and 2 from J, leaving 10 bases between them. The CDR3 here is CAWSRTGAGNTIYF. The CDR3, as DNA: TGTGCCTGGAGTCGGACTGGCGCTGGAAACACCATATATTTT.

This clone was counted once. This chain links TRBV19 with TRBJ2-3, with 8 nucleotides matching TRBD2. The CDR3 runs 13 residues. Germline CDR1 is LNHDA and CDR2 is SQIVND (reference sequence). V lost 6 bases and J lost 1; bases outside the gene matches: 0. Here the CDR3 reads CASRREGTDTQYF. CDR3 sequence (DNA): TGTGCCAGTAGGCGGGAGGGCACAGATACGCAGTATTTT.

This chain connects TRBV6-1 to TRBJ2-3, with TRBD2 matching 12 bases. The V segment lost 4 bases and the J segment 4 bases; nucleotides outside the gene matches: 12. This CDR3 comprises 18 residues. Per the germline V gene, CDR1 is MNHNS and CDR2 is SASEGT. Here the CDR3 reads CASSGALLAGGLADTQYF. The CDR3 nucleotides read TGTGCCAGCAGTGGGGCCCTACTAGCGGGAGGACTAGCAGATACGCAGTATTTT.

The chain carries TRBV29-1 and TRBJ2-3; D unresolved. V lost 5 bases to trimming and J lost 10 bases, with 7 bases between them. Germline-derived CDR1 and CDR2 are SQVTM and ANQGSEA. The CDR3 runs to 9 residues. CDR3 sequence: CSVLEAQYF. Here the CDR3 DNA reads TGCAGCGTTCTAGAAGCGCAGTATTTT.

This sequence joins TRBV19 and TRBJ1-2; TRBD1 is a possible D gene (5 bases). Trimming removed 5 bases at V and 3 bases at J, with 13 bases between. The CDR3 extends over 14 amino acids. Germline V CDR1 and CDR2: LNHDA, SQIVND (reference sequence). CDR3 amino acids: CASSRDGGHYGYTF. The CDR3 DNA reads TGTGCCAGTAGTCGGGACGGAGGGCACTATGGCTACACCTTC.

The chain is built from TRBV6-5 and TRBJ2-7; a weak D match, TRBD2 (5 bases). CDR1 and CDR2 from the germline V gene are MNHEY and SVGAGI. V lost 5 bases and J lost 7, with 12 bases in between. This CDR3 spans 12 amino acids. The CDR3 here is CASSPRGGEQYF. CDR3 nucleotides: TGTGCCAGCAGTCCCAGAGGCGGGGAGCAGTACTTC.

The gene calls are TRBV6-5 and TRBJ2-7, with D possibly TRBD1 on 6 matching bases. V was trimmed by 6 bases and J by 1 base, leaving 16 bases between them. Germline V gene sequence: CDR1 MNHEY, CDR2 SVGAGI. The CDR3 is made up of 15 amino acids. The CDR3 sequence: CASRLIQGGSYEQYF. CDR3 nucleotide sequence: TGTGCCAGCAGACTTATACAGGGTGGGTCCTACGAGCAGTACTTC.

For the CDR3, the DNA is TGTGCCAGCAGTTACCAAGACAGGGATGGCTACACCTTC. Translation gives CASSYQDRDGYTF. The chain combines TRBV6-6 with TRBJ1-2; 7 bases are shared with TRBD1. Germline assignment: CDR1 MNHNY and CDR2 SVGAGI (reference sequence). V lost 2 bases, J lost 6 bases, and 3 bases stayed unmatched. This CDR3 region has 13 residues.

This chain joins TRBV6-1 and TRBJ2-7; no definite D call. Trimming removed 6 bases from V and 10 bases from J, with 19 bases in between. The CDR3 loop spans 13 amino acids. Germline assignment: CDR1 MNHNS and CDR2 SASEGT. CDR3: CASSGPRTTSQYF. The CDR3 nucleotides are TGTGCCAGCAGCGGTCCACGAACTACGAGCCAGTACTTC.

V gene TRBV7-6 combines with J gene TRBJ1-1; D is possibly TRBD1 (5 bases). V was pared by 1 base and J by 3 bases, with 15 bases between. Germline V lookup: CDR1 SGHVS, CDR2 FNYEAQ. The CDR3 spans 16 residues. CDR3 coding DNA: TGTGCCAGCAGCTTAGGGACCCCGACAGCACACACTGAAGCTTTCTTT. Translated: CASSLGTPTAHTEAFF.